A single sample is the source of the 18 T cell receptor beta chains below, sequenced in a study of T-cell reconstitution after alpha-beta-depleted transplantation in children. Using unique molecular identifiers, the investigators prepared the TCRbeta library. MiXCR was run by TCRdb on the PCR reads, yielding one entry per CDR3 protein. The sample has fewer than 750,000 distinct CDR3 sequences; 25% to 30% are singletons. The sequenced sample was PBMCs, obtained before TCRalphabeta/CD19-depleted stem cell transplant. The origin of the receptors is a boy younger than two with Wiskott-Aldrich syndrome, due to receive a stem cell transplant.

CDR3 coding DNA: TGCGCCAGCAGCTTGTTTGGCCGTGGGCTAGCCAATGAGCAGTTCTTC. It translates to CASSLFGRGLANEQFF. The chain links TRBV5-1 to TRBJ2-1, with a weak D call TRBD2 (5 bases). The V gene lost 1 base and the J gene lost 6 bases, with 17 bases spanning the gap. This CDR3 contains 16 residues. CDR1 and CDR2 (germline): SGHRS, YFSETQ.

This clonotype was picked up a small number of times. V gene TRBV5-5 combines with J gene TRBJ2-7; unclear D gene. Germline CDR1 reads SGHKS; CDR2 reads YYEKEE (reference sequence). The V and J ends lost 1 base and 0 bases respectively, with 8 bases between them. The CDR3 covers 14 residues. In DNA form, the CDR3 reads TGTGCCAGCAGCTTGATTCCGAGCTCCTACGAGCAGTACTTC. Amino acids: CASSLIPSSYEQYF.

This clonotype has a handful of counts. The chain links TRBV29-1 to TRBJ2-2; possibly TRBD1 for D (6 bases). The CDR3 covers 13 residues. Germline loops: CDR1 SQVTM, CDR2 ANQGSEA. Trimming cost V 6 bases and J 6 bases, with 14 bases left between them. CDR3 in amino acids: CSVGQGRSGELFF. Here the CDR3 DNA reads TGCAGCGTGGGCCAGGGGCGGTCCGGGGAGCTGTTTTTT.

This chain uses TRBV5-1 with TRBJ2-5, with TRBD2 matching over 12 bases. CDR1 SGHRS and CDR2 YFSETQ come from the germline V gene. CDR3 length: 15 residues. Trimming cost V 1 base and J 5 bases; bases outside gene matches: 3. The CDR3 spells CASSLTLAGGETQYF. In nucleotides, the CDR3 is TGCGCCAGCAGCTTGACCCTAGCGGGAGGGGAGACCCAGTACTTC.

This clonotype was picked up a small number of times. The V call is TRBV27, the J call TRBJ2-1, with no clear D. Trimming took 1 base from V and 0 from J, leaving 7 bases between them. The CDR3 consists of 15 residues. The V gene's germline CDR1 is MNHEY and CDR2 SMNVEV (reference sequence). The CDR3 DNA sequence: TGTGCCAGCAGTTTATACCACCCCTCCTACAATGAGCAGTTCTTC. Encoded protein: CASSLYHPSYNEQFF.

The chain joins TRBV15 to TRBJ2-4, with no clear D. Germline V gene sequence: CDR1 LNHNV, CDR2 YYDKDF (reference sequence). The CDR3 has 13 amino acids. V shed 5 bases and J shed 15 bases, with 20 bases lying between them. This CDR3 reads CATSPKYSFHAYF. DNA of the CDR3: TGTGCCACCAGCCCTAAGTACTCCTTTCACGCGTACTTC. Using reference TRBV15 and TRBJ2-4 for the parts outside the CDR3, the full variable domain is DAMVIQNPRYQVTQFGKPVTLSCSQTLNHNVMYWYQQKSSQAPKLLFHYYDKDFNNEADTPDNFQSRRPNTSFCFLDIRSPGLGDTAMYLCATSPKYSFHAYFGAGTRLSVL.

The chain is built from TRBV27 and TRBJ2-1; 7 bases agree with TRBD1. Unmatched junction bases numbered 11, after V lost 7 bases and J lost 8 bases. The V gene's germline CDR1 is MNHEY and CDR2 SMNVEV (reference sequence). This CDR3 is 14 amino acids long. This CDR3 is CASNPTGWGYEQFF. CDR3 coding DNA: TGTGCCAGCAACCCGACAGGGTGGGGGTATGAGCAGTTCTTC.

The rearrangement links TRBV20-1 to TRBJ1-2; D is uncertain. V was clipped by 3 bases and J by 3 bases, with 8 bases between them. Per the germline V gene, CDR1 is DFQATT and CDR2 is SNEGSKA (reference sequence). The CDR3 is 12 amino acids. The CDR3 sequence is CSASPSDYGYTF. The CDR3, as DNA: TGCAGTGCTAGTCCCAGTGACTATGGCTACACCTTC.

The rearrangement uses TRBV12-3 or TRBV12-4 and TRBJ2-1; D is uncertain. The V end was cut by 6 bases, the J end by 0 bases, with 9 bases between. The CDR3 is 14 amino acids. This CDR3 reads CASRREISYNEQFF. The CDR3 coding sequence is TGTGCCAGCAGACGAGAGATCTCCTACAATGAGCAGTTCTTC.

There are a few counts of this clonotype. The chain is built from TRBV20-1 and TRBJ1-2, with D perhaps TRBD1 (6 bases). The V end lost 4 bases, the J end lost 5 bases, and 11 bases lay between the germline ends. CDR1 and CDR2 from the germline V gene are DFQATT and SNEGSKA (reference sequence). The length of the CDR3 is 12 residues. The CDR3 protein is CSATGVGYGYTF. In nucleotides, the CDR3 is TGCAGTGCTACAGGGGTAGGGTATGGCTACACCTTC.

The chain recombines TRBV12-3 or TRBV12-4 with TRBJ2-7; TRBD1 aligns across 7 bases. The CDR3 spans 13 residues. V trimming: 3 bases; J trimming: 10 bases; junction bases outside the gene matches: 9. Here the CDR3 reads CASSLDRLKDQYF. The DNA for the CDR3 is TGTGCCAGCAGTTTGGACAGGCTTAAAGACCAGTACTTC.

This clonotype was found a few times. The rearrangement links TRBV20-1 to TRBJ2-7; D is perhaps TRBD2 (6 bases). Germline V lookup: CDR1 DFQATT, CDR2 SNEGSKA (reference sequence). The CDR3 is 13 amino acids. The germline V and J ends were trimmed by 2 bases and 0 bases, with 8 bases remaining between them. The CDR3 DNA reads TGCAGTGCTAGAACCGGGAGCTCCTACGAGCAGTACTTC. Translating gives CSARTGSSYEQYF.

V and J are TRBV20-1 and TRBJ2-1; 8 bases fit TRBD1. CDR3 length: 13 amino acids. Germline values: CDR1 DFQATT, CDR2 SNEGSKA (reference sequence). V lost 7 bases, J lost 4 bases, and 6 bases stayed unmatched. Here the CDR3 DNA reads TGCAGTGAGAACCGGGACAGGTACAATGAGCAGTTCTTC. Translated: CSENRDRYNEQFF.

The V gene is TRBV14, the J gene TRBJ1-1; no firm D call. V was clipped by 0 bases and J by 7 bases, with 9 bases between them. The CDR3 has 13 residues. Germline V CDR1 and CDR2: SGHDN, FVKESK. The CDR3 nucleotides are TGTGCCAGCAGCCAAGAATGGGCAGGTGAAGCTTTCTTT. Translation: CASSQEWAGEAFF.

This clonotype showed up just a few times. This chain joins TRBV12-3 or TRBV12-4 and TRBJ2-6; the D is unclear. There are 14 residues in the CDR3. V dropped 2 bases and J dropped 14 bases, with 16 bases sitting between them. The CDR3: CASSLRSGYGILTF. The CDR3 DNA is TGTGCCAGCAGTTTACGGTCGGGTTACGGTATCCTGACTTTC.

This clonotype was detected only once. The chain joins TRBV29-1 to TRBJ2-1, with no clear D. V dropped 6 bases and J dropped 0 bases, with 21 bases sitting between them. The CDR3 covers 17 residues. Germline-derived CDR1 and CDR2 are SQVTM and ANQGSEA. The CDR3 loop reads CSVALSARHFSYNEQFF. As DNA, the CDR3 is TGCAGCGTCGCCCTCTCCGCGCGTCATTTCTCCTACAATGAGCAGTTCTTC.

The chain has TRBV7-6 and TRBJ2-2, with 7 bases matching TRBD1. The germline V gene encodes CDR1 SGHVS and CDR2 FNYEAQ. V was pared by 3 bases and J by 2 bases, with 6 bases of the junction left unmatched. CDR3 size: 16 residues. The CDR3 loop is CASSLTGSFNTGELFF. CDR3 sequence (DNA): TGTGCCAGCAGCTTGACAGGGTCCTTTAACACCGGGGAGCTGTTTTTT.

CDR3 nucleotides: TGTGCCAGCAGCTTAACTCCAAGTGATGGCTACACCTTC. Amino acids: CASSLTPSDGYTF. The gene calls are TRBV7-3 and TRBJ1-2; D is unclear. Germline V CDR1 and CDR2: SGHTA, FQGTGA. The V end was cut by 0 bases, the J end by 6 bases, with 8 bases between. The CDR3 runs 13 residues.